The 11 T cell receptor beta chains below come from one sample, sequenced in a study of blood T cells in healthy people across ages. Alongside a J-beta primer mix, a sample-barcoded 5' primer served in a second PCR lasting about 6 to 12 cycles. TCRdb fed the 5' RACE reads into MiXCR, producing one record per CDR3 protein. Here the sample spans around 800,000 distinct CDR3 sequences, 46% being singletons. The sequenced sample was blood. The receptors were sampled from an elderly man in good health.

The genes are TRBV4-2 and TRBJ2-7; D tentatively fits TRBD1 or TRBD2 (6 bases each). Germline V gene data show CDR1 as LGHNA and CDR2 as YNFKEQ. The ends were cut back, 5 bases at V and 2 bases at J, with 19 bases in the middle. The CDR3 contains 16 residues. Written as DNA, the CDR3 is TGTGCCAGCAGCAGGGGGGAACAAAGGGGACCCTACGAGCAGTACTTC. It specifies CASSRGEQRGPYEQYF.

This clonotype was seen a handful of times. The genes are TRBV20-1 and TRBJ2-1; perhaps TRBD2 as D (6 bases). V gave up 6 bases and J gave up 13 bases, with 22 bases separating them. The CDR3 loop spans 13 amino acids. Per germline, CDR1 DFQATT and CDR2 SNEGSKA (reference sequence). The CDR3 bases are TGCAGTGCGGAGGGAAACGGGGCGGTCCCTCAGTTCTTC. Translation gives CSAEGNGAVPQFF.

This clonotype was counted only a few times. This chain links TRBV20-1 with TRBJ2-7; D is uncertain. Germline V gene lookup returns CDR1 DFQATT and CDR2 SNEGSKA (reference sequence). The ends were cut back, 6 bases at V and 0 bases at J, with 12 bases in the middle. The CDR3 has 13 residues. CDR3 coding DNA: TGCAGTGCCCGCGCCCCGGCCTCCTACGAGCAGTACTTC. It codes for CSARAPASYEQYF.

J is TRBJ2-1 and V is TRBV10-3; D is perhaps TRBD1 or TRBD2 (5 bases each). The CDR3 extends over 15 amino acids. Germline CDR1 reads ENHRY; CDR2 reads SYGVKD. The ends were cut back, 2 bases at V and 0 bases at J, with 8 bases in the middle. The CDR3: CAISEDGASYNEQFF. The DNA of the CDR3 is TGTGCCATCAGTGAGGACGGGGCCTCCTACAATGAGCAGTTCTTC.

The table lists this clonotype with a count of one. The rearrangement uses TRBV3-1 and TRBJ2-5; TRBD2 matches 11 bases. Trimming cost V 2 bases and J 5 bases; bases outside gene matches: 10. This CDR3 contains 17 residues. CDR1 is LGHDT, CDR2 YNNKEL, per germline (reference sequence). The CDR3 DNA is TGTGCCAGCAGCCAACTCCCACTAGCGGGGGCGTTGGAGACCCAGTACTTC. This sequence encodes CASSQLPLAGALETQYF.

As regards this clonotype: A much larger clone differs by one base, so this may be a read error. The chain joins TRBV24-1 to TRBJ2-1, with D possibly being TRBD1 (6 bases). This CDR3 contains 17 residues. Germline V gene lookup returns CDR1 KGHDR and CDR2 SFDVKD. Trimming cost V 2 bases and J 3 bases, with 16 bases left between them. DNA for the CDR3: TGTGCCACCAGTGATTACCGCGACAGGAGCTGCTACAATGAGCAGTTCTTC. As protein: CATSDYRDRSCYNEQFF.

This clonotype was picked up a small number of times. The chain has TRBV9 and TRBJ1-1; D remains unclear. This CDR3 spans 13 amino acids. Germline lookup yields CDR1 SGDLS and CDR2 YYNGEE. V was clipped by 6 bases and J by 1 base, with 10 bases between them. As DNA, the CDR3 is TGTGCCAGCAATCCGCGGGGGAACACTGAAGCTTTCTTT. It encodes CASNPRGNTEAFF.

The chain carries TRBV12-3 or TRBV12-4 and TRBJ2-3; the match to TRBD2 covers 15 bases. The trim removed 6 bases at V and 3 bases at J, leaving 7 bases unmatched. This CDR3 is 17 amino acids long. This CDR3 is CASSNGLAGGRTDTQYF. Here the CDR3 DNA reads TGTGCCAGCAGCAATGGACTAGCGGGAGGGAGAACAGATACGCAGTATTTT.

To note about this clonotype: A single base separates this from a much larger clone, so it may be a read error. The rearrangement links TRBV9 to TRBJ1-2, with D perhaps matching TRBD1 (5 bases). The germline gives CDR1 SGDLS, CDR2 YYNGEE. The CDR3 is made up of 14 amino acids. The CDR3, as DNA: TGTGCCAGCAACCCCGGGACTGTTAACGATGGCTACACCTTC. Protein: CASNPGTVNDGYTF.

For the CDR3, the DNA is TGTGCCAGCAGCTTCCCTAGCGGGGCTCTCATTCAGTACTTC. Translating gives CASSFPSGALIQYF. The V gene is TRBV7-9, the J gene TRBJ2-4, with TRBD2 identical over 9 bases. After removal of 3 bases from V and 9 bases from J, the junction contained 6 bases not matched to a gene. The CDR3 runs 14 residues. Germline V lookup: CDR1 SEHNR, CDR2 FQNEAQ (reference sequence).

This clonotype was picked up one time. The CDR3 DNA reads TGTGCCAGCAGCTTATTGGGCGGGCAGACCTACAATGAGCAGTACTTC. It yields the protein CASSLLGGQTYNEQYF. This chain connects TRBV7-3 to TRBJ2-1; weak D call: TRBD2 (5 bases). The J call is uncertain, as TRBJ2-7 better fits the DNA end. CDR3 length: 16 amino acids. Per the germline V gene, CDR1 is SGHTA and CDR2 is FQGTGA.